This entry concerns a single T cell receptor (beta chain). V lost 3 bases and J lost 4, with 18 bases in between. Germline V CDR1 and CDR2: SGHVS, FNYEAQ. The CDR3 length is 17 residues. The data were taken from a study of shared T cell receptors in the human thymus. Sequenced by immunoSEQ multiplex PCR; TCRdb stores in-frame clones only, minus some. The repertoire holds 700,000 to 750,000 clones, 80% to 90% seen once, with roughly 0.01% in the top ten. These sequences were also reported in another study, on human thymus T cells. That work contributes: Unrelated individuals reportedly shared highly overlapping thymic TCR repertoires.

The J gene is TRBJ2-2, the V gene TRBV7-6; TRBD2 is a possible D gene (5 bases). The receptor's source is a girl younger than two with a congenital heart defect. Sequenced: thymocytes. CDR3 amino acids: CASSLFVLGRGTGELFF. The CDR3 region has the DNA TGTGCCAGCAGCTTGTTCGTCCTAGGCCGGGGCACCGGGGAGCTGTTTTTT.